Detailed here is one T cell receptor (beta chain). In terms of age and location, participants ranged from roughly 18 to 95 years and lived in approximately 26 US areas. Participant reports of clinical history set cohort assignment. Sequencing used immunoSEQ multiplex PCR; TCRdb keeps in-frame clones, though not all of them. The sample lists just over 300,000 clones; about 87% were seen once. The entry originates in a study of blood T cell repertoires in COVID-19. Across the study: PBMCs, B-cell-depleted T cells, or T cells were the source of the cDNA or gDNA that made up the material.

Trimming took 2 bases from V and 6 from J; bases not matched to a gene: 6. Germline lookup yields CDR1 MGHDK and CDR2 SYGVNS. The CDR3 covers 16 residues. The sequence was collected from a woman under 30 who had recovered from COVID-19. The V gene is TRBV25-1, the J gene TRBJ1-6; 8 bases are shared with TRBD1. The sample comprised PBMCs or T cells enriched from blood (not recorded which). DNA of the CDR3: TGTGCCAGCAGTGAACGACAGGGGAGAGTTAATTCACCCCTCCACTTT. This sequence encodes CASSERQGRVNSPLHF.